A selection of T cell receptor beta chains follows, all from one sample in a study of T cell responses to AZD1222 COVID-19 vaccine. Produced via immunoSEQ multiplex PCR; TCRdb's table is partial and in-frame only. The sample includes 150,000 to 200,000 clones, 92% of them seen just once. Sequencing was performed on peripheral blood, taken on day 0 of MenACWY control vaccination. These receptor sequences come from an adult in good health. The CDR3 runs from the conserved cysteine through the conserved F or W. The D gene is left open where the match is weak.

V gene	D gene	J gene	CDR3 DNA	CDR3 protein
TRBV27	-	TRBJ1-6	TGTGCCAGCAGTTTATCGAGGCGGGGGGATGAGTCACCCCTCCACTTT	CASSLSRRGDESPLHF
TRBV7-6	TRBD2	TRBJ2-1	TGTGCCAGCAGCGTAGGACTAGCGGAGAACAATGAGCAGTTCTTC	CASSVGLAENNEQFF
TRBV9	-	TRBJ2-7	TGTGCCAGCAGCGTAGGTAGCTACGAGCAGTACTTC	CASSVGSYEQYF
TRBV4-3	TRBD2	TRBJ2-7	TGCGCCAGCAGCCCACTAGCGGGAGGGCCCTTCGACGAGCAGTACTTC	CASSPLAGGPFDEQYF
TRBV30	-	TRBJ1-2	TGTGCCTGGAGTCACGGGGGGGCGCAAACCTTC	CAWSHGGAQTF
TRBV7-2	-	TRBJ2-5	TGTGCCAGCAGCTTAAATCGGGGAGAGACCCAGTACTTC	CASSLNRGETQYF
TRBV20-1	TRBD2	TRBJ2-1	TGCAGTGCTAGTCTTAGCGGGAGGGGGGGTGAGCAGTTCTTC	CSASLSGRGGEQFF
TRBV7-8	-	TRBJ2-2	TGTGCCAGCAGCTTAGTTAGCGCGAACACCGGGGAGCTGTTTTTT	CASSLVSANTGELFF
TRBV29-1	-	TRBJ2-1	TGCAGCGTTAGTCCGACCGGCGGAAATGAGCAGTTCTTC	CSVSPTGGNEQFF
TRBV2	-	TRBJ2-7	TGTGCCAGCAGTGAAGCTACAGGGTCCTTTTACGAGCAGTACTTC	CASSEATGSFYEQYF
TRBV7-9	TRBD2	TRBJ2-7	TGTGCCAGCAGCTCGATCATCAGCGGGACTAGCTCCTACGAGCAGTACTTC	CASSSIISGTSSYEQYF
TRBV30	-	TRBJ2-1	TGTGCCTGGAGAGGTGGCCCCCTCGATGAGCAGTTCTTC	CAWRGGPLDEQFF